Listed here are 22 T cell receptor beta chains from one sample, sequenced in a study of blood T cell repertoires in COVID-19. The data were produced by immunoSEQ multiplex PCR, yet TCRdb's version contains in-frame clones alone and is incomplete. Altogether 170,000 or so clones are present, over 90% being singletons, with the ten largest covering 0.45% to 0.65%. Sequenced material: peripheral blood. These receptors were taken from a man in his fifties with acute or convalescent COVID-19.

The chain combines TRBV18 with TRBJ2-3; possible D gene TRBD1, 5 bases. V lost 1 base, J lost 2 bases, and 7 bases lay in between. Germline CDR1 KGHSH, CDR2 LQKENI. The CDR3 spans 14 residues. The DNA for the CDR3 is TGTGCCAGCTCACCACAGGGGTTCACAGATACGCAGTATTTT. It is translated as CASSPQGFTDTQYF.

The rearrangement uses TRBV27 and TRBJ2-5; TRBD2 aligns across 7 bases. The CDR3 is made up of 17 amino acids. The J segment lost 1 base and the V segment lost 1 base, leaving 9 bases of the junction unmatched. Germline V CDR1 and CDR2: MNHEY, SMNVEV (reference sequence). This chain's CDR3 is CASSLLTSGGAQETQYF. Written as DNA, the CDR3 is TGTGCCAGCAGTTTATTGACTTCGGGGGGTGCCCAAGAGACCCAGTACTTC.

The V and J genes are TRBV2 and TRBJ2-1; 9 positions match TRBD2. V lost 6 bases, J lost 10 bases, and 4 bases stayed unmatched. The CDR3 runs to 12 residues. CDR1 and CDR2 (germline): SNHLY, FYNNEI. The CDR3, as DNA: TGTGCCAGCAGCCGACTAGCGGAGGAGCAGTTCTTC. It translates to CASSRLAEEQFF.

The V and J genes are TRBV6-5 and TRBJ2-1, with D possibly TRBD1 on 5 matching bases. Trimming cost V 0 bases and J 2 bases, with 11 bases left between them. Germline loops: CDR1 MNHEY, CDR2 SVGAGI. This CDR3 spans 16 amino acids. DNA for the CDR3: TGTGCCAGCAGTTACTCGGGGCGCCGCGCCTACAATGAGCAGTTCTTC. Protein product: CASSYSGRRAYNEQFF.

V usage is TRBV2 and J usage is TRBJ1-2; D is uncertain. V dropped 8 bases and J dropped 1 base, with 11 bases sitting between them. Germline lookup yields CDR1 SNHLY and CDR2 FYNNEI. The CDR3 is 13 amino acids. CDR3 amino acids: CASAPGSNYGYTF. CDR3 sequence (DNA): TGTGCCAGCGCCCCGGGTAGTAACTATGGCTACACCTTC.

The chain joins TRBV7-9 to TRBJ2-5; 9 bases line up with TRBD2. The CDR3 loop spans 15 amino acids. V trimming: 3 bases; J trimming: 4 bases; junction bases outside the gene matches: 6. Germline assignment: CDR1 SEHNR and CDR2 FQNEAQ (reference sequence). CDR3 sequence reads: CASSFAGGPLETQYF. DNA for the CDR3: TGTGCCAGCAGCTTCGCGGGAGGGCCGCTAGAGACCCAGTACTTC.

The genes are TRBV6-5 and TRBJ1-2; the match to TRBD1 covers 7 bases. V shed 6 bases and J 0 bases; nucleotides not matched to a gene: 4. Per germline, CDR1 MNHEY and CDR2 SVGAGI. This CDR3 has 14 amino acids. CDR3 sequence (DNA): TGTGCCAGCAGCGGAGACAGGGCTAACTATGGCTACACCTTC. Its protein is CASSGDRANYGYTF.

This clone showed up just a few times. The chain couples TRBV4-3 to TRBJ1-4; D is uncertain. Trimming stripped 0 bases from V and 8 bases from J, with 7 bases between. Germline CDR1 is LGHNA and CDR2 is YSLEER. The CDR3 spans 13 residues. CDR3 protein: CASSQETLEKLFF. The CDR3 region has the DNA TGCGCCAGCAGCCAAGAAACGCTAGAAAAACTGTTTTTT.

CDR3 bases: TGTGCTAGTGGCCGACAGGAGCCGCAGTATTTT. It encodes CASGRQEPQYF. The chain has TRBV12-5 and TRBJ2-3; TRBD1 is a possible D gene (6 bases). Germline-derived CDR1 and CDR2 are LGHNT and FRNRAP. The CDR3 has 11 residues. V gave up 6 bases and J gave up 10 bases, with 11 bases separating them.

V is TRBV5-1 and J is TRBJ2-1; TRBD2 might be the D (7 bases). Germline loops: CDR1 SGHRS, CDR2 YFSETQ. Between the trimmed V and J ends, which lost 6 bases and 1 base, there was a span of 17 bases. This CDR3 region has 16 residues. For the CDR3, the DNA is TGCGCCAGCAACTTTCTGGGGGGGCTATCCTACAATGAGCAGTTCTTC. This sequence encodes CASNFLGGLSYNEQFF. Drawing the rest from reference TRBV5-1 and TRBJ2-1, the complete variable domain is KAGVTQTPRYLIKTRGQQVTLSCSPISGHRSVSWYQQTPGQGLQFLFEYFSETQRNKGNFPGRFSGRQFSNSRSEMNVSTLELGDSALYLCASNFLGGLSYNEQFFGPGTRLTVL.

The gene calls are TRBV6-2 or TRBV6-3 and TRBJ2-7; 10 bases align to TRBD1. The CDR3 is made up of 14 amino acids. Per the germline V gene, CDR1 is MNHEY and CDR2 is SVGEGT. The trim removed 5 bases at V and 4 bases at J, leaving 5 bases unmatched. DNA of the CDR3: TGTGCCAGCAGTCAGGACAGGGGGAGTTACGAGCAGTACGTC. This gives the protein CASSQDRGSYEQYV.

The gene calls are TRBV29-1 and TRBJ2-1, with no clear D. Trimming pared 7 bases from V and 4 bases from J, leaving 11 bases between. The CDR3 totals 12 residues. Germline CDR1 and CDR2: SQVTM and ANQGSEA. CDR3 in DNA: TGCAGCGCCGCCAAGCGATACAATGAGCAGTTCTTC. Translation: CSAAKRYNEQFF.

The CDR3: CASSLGGTGSNYGYTF. The CDR3 bases are TGTGCCAGCAGTTTAGGGGGGACAGGATCTAACTATGGCTACACCTTC. V usage is TRBV28 and J usage is TRBJ1-2, with 8 nucleotides matching TRBD1. The CDR3 totals 16 residues. The V gene end was trimmed by 2 bases and the J gene end by 0 bases; junction bases not matched to a gene: 5. Germline V CDR1 and CDR2: MDHEN, SYDVKM.

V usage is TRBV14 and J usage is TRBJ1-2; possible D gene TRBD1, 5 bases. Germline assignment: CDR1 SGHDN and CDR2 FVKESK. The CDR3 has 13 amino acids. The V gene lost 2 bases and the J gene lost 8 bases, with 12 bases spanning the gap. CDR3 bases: TGTGCCAGCAGCCAATTGGGGAGGGACGGCTACACCTTC. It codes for CASSQLGRDGYTF.

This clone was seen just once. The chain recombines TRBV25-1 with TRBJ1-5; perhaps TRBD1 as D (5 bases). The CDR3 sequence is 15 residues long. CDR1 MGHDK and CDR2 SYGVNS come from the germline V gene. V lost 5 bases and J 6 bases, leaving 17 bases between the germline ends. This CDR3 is CASSPTGGRGQPQHF. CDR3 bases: TGTGCCAGCAGTCCTACGGGGGGTCGCGGTCAGCCCCAGCATTTT. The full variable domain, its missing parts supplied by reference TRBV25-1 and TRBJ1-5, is EADIYQTPRYLVIGTGKKITLECSQTMGHDKMYWYQQDPGMELHLIHYSYGVNSTEKGDLSSESTVSRIRTEHFPLTLESARPSHTSQYLCASSPTGGRGQPQHFGDGTRLSIL.

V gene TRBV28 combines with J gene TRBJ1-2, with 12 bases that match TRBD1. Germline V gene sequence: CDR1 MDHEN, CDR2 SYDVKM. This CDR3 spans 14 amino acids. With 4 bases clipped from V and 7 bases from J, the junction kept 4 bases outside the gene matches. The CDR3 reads CASSSGQGAGGYTF. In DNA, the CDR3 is TGTGCCAGCAGTTCGGGACAGGGGGCCGGTGGCTACACCTTC.

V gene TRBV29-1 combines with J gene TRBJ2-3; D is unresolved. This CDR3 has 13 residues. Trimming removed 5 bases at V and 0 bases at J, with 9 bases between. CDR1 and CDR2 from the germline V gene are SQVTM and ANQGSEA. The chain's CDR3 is CSVRRSSTDTQYF. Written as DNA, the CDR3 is TGCAGCGTTAGGAGAAGCAGCACAGATACGCAGTATTTT.

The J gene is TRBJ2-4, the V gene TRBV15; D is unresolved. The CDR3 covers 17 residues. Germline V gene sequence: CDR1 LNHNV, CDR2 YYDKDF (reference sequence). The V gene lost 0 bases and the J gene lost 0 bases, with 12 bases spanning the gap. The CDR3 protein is CATSRDFGVRAKNIQYF. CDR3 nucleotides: TGTGCCACCAGCAGAGATTTTGGAGTGCGAGCCAAAAACATTCAGTACTTC.

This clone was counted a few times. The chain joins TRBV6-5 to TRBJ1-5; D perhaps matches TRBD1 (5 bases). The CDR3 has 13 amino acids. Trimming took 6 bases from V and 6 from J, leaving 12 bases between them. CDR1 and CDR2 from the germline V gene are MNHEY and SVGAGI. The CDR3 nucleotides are TGTGCCAGCAGGTGGGGCTTGGGTCAGCCCCAGCATTTT. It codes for CASRWGLGQPQHF.

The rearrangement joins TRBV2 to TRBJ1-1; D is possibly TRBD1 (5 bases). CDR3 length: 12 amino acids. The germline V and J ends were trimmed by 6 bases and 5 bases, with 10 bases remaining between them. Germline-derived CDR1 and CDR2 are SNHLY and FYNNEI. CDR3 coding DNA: TGTGCCAGCAGGACGGGGGGTACTGAAGCTTTCTTT. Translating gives CASRTGGTEAFF. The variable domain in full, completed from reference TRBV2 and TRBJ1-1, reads EPEVTQTPSHQVTQMGQEVILRCVPISNHLYFYWYRQILGQKVEFLVSFYNNEISEKSEIFDDQFSVERPDGSNFTLKIRSTKLEDSAMYFCASRTGGTEAFFGQGTRLTVV.

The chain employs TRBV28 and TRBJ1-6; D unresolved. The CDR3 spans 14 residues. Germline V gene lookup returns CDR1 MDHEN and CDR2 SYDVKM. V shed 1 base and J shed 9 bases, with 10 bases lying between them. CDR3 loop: CASSLSLFSSPLHF. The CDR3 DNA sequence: TGTGCCAGCAGTTTATCCCTGTTTAGTTCACCCCTCCACTTT.

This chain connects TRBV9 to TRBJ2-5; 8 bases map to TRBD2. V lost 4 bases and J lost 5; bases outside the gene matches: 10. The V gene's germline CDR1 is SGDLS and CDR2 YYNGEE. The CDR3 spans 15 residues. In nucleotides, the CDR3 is TGTGCCAGCAGCATGAGCGGGAGTAACCGGGAGACCCAGTACTTC. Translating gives CASSMSGSNRETQYF.